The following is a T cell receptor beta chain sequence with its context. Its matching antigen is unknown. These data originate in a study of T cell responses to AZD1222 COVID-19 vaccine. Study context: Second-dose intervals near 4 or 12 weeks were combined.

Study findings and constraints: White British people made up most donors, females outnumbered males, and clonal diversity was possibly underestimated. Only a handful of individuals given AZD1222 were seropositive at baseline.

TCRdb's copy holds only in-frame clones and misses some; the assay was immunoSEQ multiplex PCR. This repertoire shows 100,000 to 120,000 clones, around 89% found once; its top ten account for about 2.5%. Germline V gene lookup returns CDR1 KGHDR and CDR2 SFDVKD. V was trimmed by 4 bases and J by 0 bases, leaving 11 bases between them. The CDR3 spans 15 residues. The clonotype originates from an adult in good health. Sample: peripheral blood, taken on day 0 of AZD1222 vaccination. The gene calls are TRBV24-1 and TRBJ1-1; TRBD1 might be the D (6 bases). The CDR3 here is CATSDGTTMNTEAFF. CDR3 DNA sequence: TGTGCCACCAGTGACGGGACAACCATGAACACTGAAGCTTTCTTT.